Following are 14 T cell receptor beta chains from one sample sequenced in a study of cytomegalovirus exposure and HLA in healthy donors. The PCR had 60 Vbeta and 13 Jbeta primers. Only in-frame clones appear in the TCRdb table, and some are missing; sequencing was by immunoSEQ multiplex PCR. The sample consists of about 150,000 clones, more than 70% of them appearing once. The sample comprised PBMCs. The receptor source for this set is a male donor in good health and CMV-seronegative.

This chain joins TRBV9 and TRBJ2-1, with D possibly being TRBD2 (5 bases). V was clipped by 4 bases and J by 3 bases, with 14 bases between them. The CDR3 is made up of 15 amino acids. Germline V gives CDR1 SGDLS, CDR2 YYNGEE. CDR3 loop: CASSTRTDHYNEQFF. The CDR3 DNA follows: TGTGCCAGCAGCACCCGGACTGACCACTACAATGAGCAGTTCTTC.

J is TRBJ2-7 and V is TRBV2; 11 positions agree with TRBD2. Germline CDR1 SNHLY, CDR2 FYNNEI. After removal of 8 bases from V and 3 bases from J, the junction contained 3 bases not matched to a gene. CDR3 size: 13 residues. The CDR3 bases are TGTGCCAGCTACGGGACTAGCGGCTACGAGCAGTACTTC. Its protein is CASYGTSGYEQYF.

This chain uses TRBV5-1 with TRBJ2-5, with 9 bases that match TRBD2. The CDR3 has 14 amino acids. Germline V gene sequence: CDR1 SGHRS, CDR2 YFSETQ. Trimming took 4 bases from V and 1 from J; bases not matched to a gene: 2. CDR3 sequence reads: CASSQTSGQETQYF. For the CDR3, the DNA is TGCGCCAGCAGCCAGACTAGCGGCCAAGAGACCCAGTACTTC. Drawing the rest from reference TRBV5-1 and TRBJ2-5, the complete variable domain is KAGVTQTPRYLIKTRGQQVTLSCSPISGHRSVSWYQQTPGQGLQFLFEYFSETQRNKGNFPGRFSGRQFSNSRSEMNVSTLELGDSALYLCASSQTSGQETQYFGPGTRLLVL.

Only a few counts were recorded for this clone. The chain combines TRBV2 with TRBJ1-2; D call uncertain. This CDR3 contains 14 residues. The germline CDR1 and CDR2 sequences are SNHLY and FYNNEI. V lost 0 bases and J lost 4, with 9 bases in between. The CDR3 DNA follows: TGTGCCAGCAGTGAAGCGTTAGCCATCTATGGCTACACCTTC. It encodes CASSEALAIYGYTF.

V usage is TRBV28 and J usage is TRBJ2-1; 9 nucleotides match TRBD1. Losses at the gene ends were 6 bases for V and 1 base for J; bases not matched to a gene: 7. Per the germline V gene, CDR1 is MDHEN and CDR2 is SYDVKM. The CDR3 runs to 16 residues. The CDR3 protein is CASSSRGQGSYNEQFF. CDR3 nucleotides: TGTGCCAGCAGCTCCCGAGGACAGGGGTCCTACAATGAGCAGTTCTTC. Drawing the rest from reference TRBV28 and TRBJ2-1, the complete variable domain is DVKVTQSSRYLVKRTGEKVFLECVQDMDHENMFWYRQDPGLGLRLIYFSYDVKMKEKGDIPEGYSVSREKKERFSLILESASTNQTSMYLCASSSRGQGSYNEQFFGPGTRLTVL.

The V call is TRBV18, the J call TRBJ2-7; 7 nucleotides agree with TRBD1. The germline V gene encodes CDR1 KGHSH and CDR2 LQKENI. After removal of 6 bases from V and 2 bases from J, the junction contained 7 bases not matched to a gene. The CDR3 length is 14 residues. The CDR3 spells CASSLGTEPYEQYF. The CDR3 DNA follows: TGTGCCAGCTCGCTCGGGACAGAACCCTACGAGCAGTACTTC. The full variable domain, rest sourced from reference TRBV18 and TRBJ2-7, is NAGVMQNPRHLVRRRGQEARLRCSPMKGHSHVYWYRQLPEEGLKFMVYLQKENIIDESGMPKERFSAEFPKEGPSILRIQQVVRGDSAAYFCASSLGTEPYEQYFGPGTRLTVT.

The chain combines TRBV5-1 with TRBJ2-1, with TRBD1 matching 7 bases. Germline CDR1 and CDR2: SGHRS and YFSETQ. CDR3 size: 16 residues. The J segment lost 3 bases and the V segment lost 3 bases, leaving 9 bases of the junction unmatched. CDR3 loop: CASSSHTGDVYNEQFF. Here the CDR3 DNA reads TGCGCCAGCAGCTCCCACACAGGGGACGTCTACAATGAGCAGTTCTTC.

In its sample, this clone was seen once. The V call is TRBV7-9, the J call TRBJ2-3; perhaps TRBD2 as D (6 bases). Germline V gene sequence: CDR1 SEHNR, CDR2 FQNEAQ (reference sequence). Trimming stripped 4 bases from V and 0 bases from J, with 17 bases between. CDR3 size: 17 residues. DNA for the CDR3: TGTGCCAGCAGCTCAAGGAGGGCTAGCGCTAGCACAGATACGCAGTATTTT. It encodes CASSSRRASASTDTQYF.

The table lists this clone with a few counts. The chain recombines TRBV27 with TRBJ2-3, with D uncertain. This CDR3 has 14 residues. The V and J ends lost 4 bases and 1 base respectively, with 9 bases between them. CDR1 is MNHEY, CDR2 SMNVEV, per germline (reference sequence). CDR3 in DNA: TGTGCCAGCAGTTCGTACTCCCGCACAGATACGCAGTATTTT. This translates into CASSSYSRTDTQYF.

This chain joins TRBV27 and TRBJ1-5; 8 bases are shared with TRBD1. This CDR3 is built from 15 residues. J was trimmed by 7 bases and V by 5 bases; bases with no gene match: 10. In germline, CDR1 is MNHEY, CDR2 SMNVEV (reference sequence). The DNA of the CDR3 is TGTGCCAGCAGTGCAACAGGGGGGACGGGACAGCCCCAGCATTTT. The encoded protein is CASSATGGTGQPQHF.

This chain links TRBV7-2 with TRBJ1-2; D remains unclear. The germline V gene has CDR1 SGHTA and CDR2 FQGNSA. The CDR3 has 12 amino acids. Trimming shortened V by 5 bases and J by 10 bases, and 14 bases separated the two germline ends. The CDR3 protein is CASSPREVDYTF. The CDR3 nucleotides are TGTGCCAGCAGCCCCCGTGAGGTCGACTACACCTTC.

CDR3 DNA sequence: TGTGCCAGCAGCTTAGGCGAGGGTATCTACTACAATGAGCAGTTCTTC. It specifies CASSLGEGIYYNEQFF. The chain is built from TRBV13 and TRBJ2-1; possibly TRBD2 for D (5 bases). The CDR3 covers 16 residues. Per the germline V gene, CDR1 is PRHDT and CDR2 is FYEKMQ (reference sequence). V shed 0 bases and J shed 3 bases, with 12 bases lying between them.

V and J are TRBV11-1 and TRBJ2-1, with D possibly matching TRBD2 (6 bases). This CDR3 has 15 amino acids. Trimming shortened V by 1 base and J by 9 bases, and 16 bases separated the two germline ends. Germline-derived CDR1 and CDR2 are SGHAT and FQDESV (reference sequence). The CDR3 DNA is TGTGCCAGCAGCTTAGAAAAACTCTGGGGAGGTGAGCAGTTCTTC. Its protein product is CASSLEKLWGGEQFF. Based on the CDR3 plus reference TRBV11-1 and TRBJ2-1, the full variable domain is EAEVAQSPRYKITEKSQAVAFWCDPISGHATLYWYRQILGQGPELLVQFQDESVVDDSQLPKDRFSAERLKGVDSTLKIQPAELGDSAMYLCASSLEKLWGGEQFFGPGTRLTVL.

The chain links TRBV19 to TRBJ1-5, with 8 bases that match TRBD1. CDR1 and CDR2 (germline): LNHDA, SQIVND (reference sequence). CDR3 length equals 15 residues. With V trimmed by 0 bases and J by 7 bases, 5 bases remained unmatched. The CDR3 nucleotides read TGTGCCAGTAGTATAGATGGCAGGGGGCAACAGCCCCAGCATTTT. It yields the protein CASSIDGRGQQPQHF.